The 13 T cell receptor beta chains below come from one sample, sequenced in a study of T-cell reconstitution after alpha-beta-depleted transplantation in children. Library preparation (for TCRbeta) was performed with unique molecular identifiers. Each CDR3 protein gets one entry after TCRdb re-called the PCR reads with MiXCR. The repertoire holds approximately 400,000 distinct CDR3 sequences, with about a tenth as singletons. Sequenced material: PBMCs from the stem cell graft donor, taken from the stem cell graft. Every receptor here comes from a human donor who donated a stem cell graft to a child with acute myeloid leukemia.

The CDR3 region is CASSGRQGLSKNIQYF. The CDR3, as DNA: TGTGCCAGCAGTGGGCGACAGGGTTTGTCCAAAAACATTCAGTACTTC. The rearrangement links TRBV2 to TRBJ2-4; 7 nucleotides agree with TRBD1. The J segment lost 2 bases and the V segment lost 4 bases, leaving 8 bases of the junction unmatched. Germline CDR1 is SNHLY and CDR2 is FYNNEI. The CDR3 length is 16 residues.

The chain has TRBV6-1 and TRBJ2-5; 13 bases map to TRBD2. V was pared by 6 bases and J by 9 bases, with 13 bases of the junction left unmatched. The CDR3 contains 16 residues. CDR1 is MNHNS, CDR2 SASEGT, per germline. CDR3 region: CASSRTSGRGKRAQYF. CDR3 nucleotides: TGTGCCAGCAGCAGGACTAGCGGGAGAGGGAAGAGGGCCCAGTACTTC.

This clonotype was counted ten times or more. This chain connects TRBV7-8 to TRBJ1-1; D is possibly TRBD1 (5 bases). The CDR3 is made up of 14 amino acids. Germline values: CDR1 SGHVS, CDR2 FQNEAQ. V was clipped by 3 bases and J by 0 bases, with 8 bases between them. As DNA, the CDR3 is TGTGCCAGCAGCTTGACAGTGATGAACACTGAAGCTTTCTTT. Translation gives CASSLTVMNTEAFF.

This clonotype was picked up many times. The chain recombines TRBV5-1 with TRBJ2-7; 7 nucleotides align to TRBD2. Germline assignment: CDR1 SGHRS and CDR2 YFSETQ. J was trimmed by 4 bases and V by 0 bases; bases with no gene match: 7. The CDR3 has 15 residues. The CDR3 spells CASSLVGGIRYEQYF. CDR3 nucleotide sequence: TGCGCCAGCAGCTTGGTGGGGGGGATCCGATACGAGCAGTACTTC.

This clonotype occurred many times. The CDR3 is CASSPNRVSEAFF. The CDR3, as DNA: TGTGCCAGCAGCCCAAACAGGGTTAGTGAAGCTTTCTTT. The chain combines TRBV7-9 with TRBJ1-1, with D possibly matching TRBD1 (6 bases). Trimming removed 5 bases from V and 7 bases from J, with 14 bases in between. Germline CDR1 reads SEHNR; CDR2 reads FQNEAQ (reference sequence). There are 13 residues in the CDR3.

V usage is TRBV20-1 and J usage is TRBJ2-1; TRBD2 might be the D (6 bases). Germline CDR1 reads DFQATT; CDR2 reads SNEGSKA (reference sequence). This CDR3 comprises 12 residues. V lost 4 bases to trimming and J lost 8 bases, with 12 bases between them. Here the CDR3 DNA reads TGCAGTGCTATAAGGCGGGGTGATGAGCAGTTCTTC. It encodes CSAIRRGDEQFF.

This clonotype was counted only a few times. The chain combines TRBV5-1 with TRBJ2-1; 8 bases map to TRBD2. CDR3 length equals 13 residues. CDR1 and CDR2 (germline): SGHRS, YFSETQ. The trim removed 4 bases at V and 9 bases at J, leaving 6 bases unmatched. The CDR3 loop reads CASSTSGGGEQFF. The CDR3 bases are TGCGCCAGCAGCACCTCGGGAGGGGGTGAGCAGTTCTTC.

This clonotype has just a few counts. The chain employs TRBV29-1 and TRBJ2-1; 8 bases align to TRBD2. V shed 7 bases, J shed 7 bases, and the junction held 12 bases outside the gene matches. Looked up from germline, CDR1 is SQVTM and CDR2 is ANQGSEA. CDR3 length: 14 residues. The CDR3 region is CSARGAGVANEQFF. Written as DNA, the CDR3 is TGCAGCGCCCGGGGAGCGGGAGTGGCTAATGAGCAGTTCTTC.

In the case of this clonotype: An end of the junction differs from the germline gene, which may be a read error. The CDR3 DNA sequence: TGTGCCACCAGCCAAGGGACAGGACTAGCGGGGGGACAGGGTAATGAGCAGTTCTTC. It specifies CATSQGTGLAGGQGNEQFF. The rearrangement uses TRBV3-1 and TRBJ2-1; TRBD2 matches at 14 bases. The CDR3 is 19 residues long. Germline loops: CDR1 LGHDT, CDR2 YNNKEL (reference sequence).

This clonotype was recorded once. In DNA, the CDR3 is TGTGCCAGCAAGGACAGACTAGAGACCCAGTACTTC. Amino acids: CASKDRLETQYF. V usage is TRBV6-5 and J usage is TRBJ2-5; maybe TRBD1 (6 bases). CDR1 is MNHEY and CDR2 is SVGAGI in the germline V gene. V was pared by 7 bases and J by 4 bases, with 10 bases between. CDR3 size: 12 residues.

This clonotype was detected ten times or more. The chain uses TRBV28 and TRBJ2-1; possible D gene TRBD1, 5 bases. The germline V gene has CDR1 MDHEN and CDR2 SYDVKM. V gave up 7 bases and J gave up 0 bases, with 19 bases separating them. The CDR3 is made up of 17 amino acids. The CDR3, as DNA: TGTGCCAGCACCAGAGTGCAGGGCGTGAGCTCCTACAATGAGCAGTTCTTC. This gives the protein CASTRVQGVSSYNEQFF.

This clonotype was observed many times. This rearrangement joins TRBV20-1 to TRBJ1-5; D is ambiguous. The CDR3 extends over 16 amino acids. Trimming took off 6 bases at V and 0 bases at J, with 18 bases between the two ends. The V gene's germline CDR1 is DFQATT and CDR2 SNEGSKA (reference sequence). DNA for the CDR3: TGCAGTGCCTTCCCGCAGGAGGAATATAGCAATCAGCCCCAGCATTTT. Translation: CSAFPQEEYSNQPQHF.

The V call is TRBV27, the J call TRBJ2-2, with 8 nucleotides matching TRBD1. CDR1 is MNHEY and CDR2 is SMNVEV in the germline V gene (reference sequence). With 7 bases clipped from V and 8 bases from J, the junction kept 9 bases outside the gene matches. The CDR3 loop spans 14 amino acids. This CDR3 reads CASKFQGARGELFF. The CDR3 bases are TGTGCCAGCAAATTCCAGGGGGCGCGAGGGGAGCTGTTTTTT.